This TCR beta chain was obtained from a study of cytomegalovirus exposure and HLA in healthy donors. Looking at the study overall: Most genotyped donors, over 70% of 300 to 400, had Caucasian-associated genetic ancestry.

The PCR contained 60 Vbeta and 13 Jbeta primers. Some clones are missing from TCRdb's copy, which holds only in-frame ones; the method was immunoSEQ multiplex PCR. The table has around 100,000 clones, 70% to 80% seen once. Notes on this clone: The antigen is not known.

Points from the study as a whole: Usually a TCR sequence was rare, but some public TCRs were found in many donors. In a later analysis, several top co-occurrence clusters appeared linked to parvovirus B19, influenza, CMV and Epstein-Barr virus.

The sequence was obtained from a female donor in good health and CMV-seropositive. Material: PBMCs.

The CDR3 here is CASSPRLAGEQYF. CDR3 coding DNA: TGTGCCAGCAGTCCGCGACTAGCGGGCGAGCAGTACTTC. The J gene is TRBJ2-7, the V gene TRBV27; 10 bases match TRBD2. In germline, CDR1 is MNHEY, CDR2 SMNVEV (reference sequence). The CDR3 extends over 13 amino acids. Trimming removed 5 bases from V and 6 bases from J; junction bases left unmatched: 4.